This TCR beta chain was observed in a study of shared clonotypes between healthy human individuals. General study points: The study drew on few donors, limiting represented genetic and exposure-history diversity. Clonotype sharing among the donors was expected to vary with sequencing depth.

With regard to this clone: Its specificity is not known.

The CDR3 loop spans 11 amino acids. Germline V lookup: CDR1 LNHNV, CDR2 YYDKDF (reference sequence). The ends were cut back, 5 bases at V and 5 bases at J, with 6 bases in the middle. Every donor, a Caucasian adult, lived in Nashville, Tennessee. Unsorted PBMC DNA underwent sequencing on ten immunoSEQ deep assay plates. The method was immunoSEQ multiplex PCR; TCRdb's version includes in-frame clones alone and lacks a portion of them. The sample includes approximately 480,000 clones, 75% to 80% seen only once; the top ten take 9.5% to 15%. This TCR was sampled from a woman in her thirties or forties in good health. Some clones in this sample may be carry-over from other donors' samples. This sequence joins TRBV15 and TRBJ2-5; D is unclear. The sample comprised PBMCs. In DNA form, the CDR3 reads TGTGCCACCAGCTTTCGGGAGACCCAGTACTTC. Translation: CATSFRETQYF.